This T cell receptor (beta chain) comes out of a study of PD-1 blockade in classical Hodgkin lymphoma (TCRdb year 2020). With regard to the full study: Nivolumab dosing was 3 mg/kg intravenously every 2 weeks, continuing until either disease progression or unacceptable toxicity. To define a peripheral blood immune signature of response to PD-1 blockade in classical Hodgkin lymphoma, the study combined TCR beta sequencing with CyTOF. Points the paper makes about the study in general: A significant rise by C4D1 was seen in CD4+ but not CD8+ TCR diversity (p=0.0027 vs p=0.16), with the rise being most apparent in complete responders (p=0.02). Only a single clinical trial cohort was studied, and what caused the repertoire differences, possibly disease activity or prior therapy, remained undefined. Baseline diversity similar to that of newly diagnosed patients was observed in trial patients achieving complete response, whereas significantly lower diversity was observed in partial responders and progressors. Diversity was lower in patients who began nivolumab less than 1 year after ASCT, so these patients were left out of later analyses to avoid confounding by immune reconstitution. Baseline TCR diversity was reported to be lower in newly diagnosed patients than in healthy donors, and even lower in relapsed/refractory patients.

The Qiagen DNeasy kit was used to extract genomic DNA from unsorted PBMCs and from the negatively selected CD4+ and CD8+ fractions. Amplification of TCR beta CDR3 regions was done by immunoSEQ multiplex PCR with primers that anneal to V and J segments. A synthetic immune receptor repertoire was used to minimize amplification bias, and remaining bias was computationally removed after sequencing. Processing in the source paper ran as follows. Custom Python scripts were used to quantify repertoire diversity as the Shannon entropy index. Unsorted, CD4+ and CD8+ repertoires were examined separately, except in combined analyses, for which CD4+ and CD8+ sequences were merged in silico. A clone was considered expanded if an increase in frequency of at least 2-fold after treatment relative to C1D1 was found, and a pseudocount of 0.5 was applied to clones undetected at baseline. Singleton clones were defined as clones with 0 or 1 copy at C1D1, and non-singleton clones were defined as clones with 2 or more copies. Clones expanded in unsorted samples were labelled as CD4+, CD8+ or unknown by matching protein sequences in sorted samples from the same patient. Wilcoxon tests were applied to paired samples to test diversity changes from C1D1 to C4D1. Imported from immuneACCESS, the table was reduced by TCRdb to in-frame sequences with V and J called. These copies leave out some clones; in studies compared against another copy, an unresolved V gene accounts for under half, and the cause of the remainder is not known. The DNA gave D and trimming, while V, J and clone size come from that table. Counted in this sample were fewer than 100,000 clones; roughly 89% of them appeared once. The biggest ten clones account for about 2.5% of the sample.

According to the study, the label for this sample's time point signals: cycle 1 day 1 (C1D1), immediately before nivolumab initiation. All trial patients had relapsed after autologous stem cell transplantation, with cohorts A, B and C differing in prior brentuximab vedotin exposure. The trial cohort included 45 to 65 patients with relapsed/refractory classical Hodgkin lymphoma, and each patient had a best overall response of complete response, partial response or progressive disease. Trial patients were treated with single-agent nivolumab in the multi-cohort phase II CheckMate 205 trial. Best overall response was determined by an independent review committee according to the 2007 International Working Group response criteria. Trial PBMCs were collected immediately before nivolumab initiation (C1D1) and during therapy at cycle 2 day 1 and cycle 4 day 1. Peripheral blood was collected in 8 mL Vacutainer Cell Preparation Tubes, from which PBMCs were isolated by centrifugation and then cryopreserved.

Relative to germline, V is 6 bases shorter and J is 1 base shorter, with 6 bases between their ends. From the cysteine up to the phenylalanine, the CDR3 has a length of 12 residues. Only the CDR3 DNA stays, 36 bases, in frame from base 1. The germline V gene sets CDR1 to SNHLY and CDR2 to FYNNEI. Concerning this clone: The clone's antigen remains unknown. Within one base of it there is no much larger clone, and no base qualities were kept.

The rearranged chain carries TRBV2 and TRBJ2-5, with an unclear D gene assignment. The source of this sequence is a human donor with classical Hodgkin lymphoma. The sequencing here drew on peripheral blood mononuclear cells (PBMCs), taken at baseline. The nucleotide sequence reads as follows: TGTGCCAGCAGCGAATTCCAAGAGACCCAGTACTTC. This codes for CASSEFQETQYF.